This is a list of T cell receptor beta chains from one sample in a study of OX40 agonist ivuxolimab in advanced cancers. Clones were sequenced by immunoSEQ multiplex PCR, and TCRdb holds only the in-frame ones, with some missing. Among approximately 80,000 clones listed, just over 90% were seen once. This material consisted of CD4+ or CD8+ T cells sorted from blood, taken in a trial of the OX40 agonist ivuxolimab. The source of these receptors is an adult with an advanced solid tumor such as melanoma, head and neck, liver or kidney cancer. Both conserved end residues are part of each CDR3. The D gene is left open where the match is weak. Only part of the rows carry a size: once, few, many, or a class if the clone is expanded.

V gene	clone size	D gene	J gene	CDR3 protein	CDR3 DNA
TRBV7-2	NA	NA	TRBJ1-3	CASSSEQGWGNTIYF	TGTGCCAGCAGCTCAGAACAGGGTTGGGGAAACACCATATATTTT
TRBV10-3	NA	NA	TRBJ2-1	CAITMTGRENGNEQFF	TGTGCCATCACTATGACAGGGAGGGAAAACGGCAATGAGCAGTTCTTC
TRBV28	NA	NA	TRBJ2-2	CASSVVTGELFF	TGTGCCAGCAGTGTCGTTACCGGGGAGCTGTTTTTT
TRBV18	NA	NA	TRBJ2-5	CASSQVRFETQYF	TGTGCCAGCTCACAGGTTAGGTTCGAGACCCAGTACTTC
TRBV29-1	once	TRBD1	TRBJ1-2	CSVGLDRARGYTF	TGCAGCGTTGGACTCGACAGGGCGCGCGGCTACACCTTC
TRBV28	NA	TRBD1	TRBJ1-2	CAAFGQGAPYGYTF	TGTGCGGCCTTCGGCCAGGGGGCCCCCTATGGCTACACCTTC
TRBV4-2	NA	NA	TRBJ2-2	CASSRPDYQNTGELFF	TGTGCCAGCAGCCGCCCGGACTATCAGAACACCGGGGAGCTGTTTTTT
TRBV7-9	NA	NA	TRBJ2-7	CASSLMDSSYEQYF	TGTGCCAGCAGCTTAATGGACAGCTCCTACGAGCAGTACTTC
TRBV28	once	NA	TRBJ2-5	CASSWGGGETQYF	TGTGCCAGCAGTTGGGGGGGCGGGGAGACCCAGTACTTC
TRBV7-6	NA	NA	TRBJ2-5	CASSLGQVSSQDQETQYF	TGTGCCAGCAGCTTAGGGCAGGTTAGCAGTCAGGATCAAGAGACCCAGTACTTC
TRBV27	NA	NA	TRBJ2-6	CASREAGANVLTF	TGTGCCAGCAGGGAAGCTGGGGCCAACGTCCTGACTTTC
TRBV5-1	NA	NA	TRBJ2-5	CASSRWGGQETQYF	TGCGCCAGCAGCCGATGGGGCGGCCAAGAGACCCAGTACTTC
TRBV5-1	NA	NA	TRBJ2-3	CASSSQTTDTQYF	TGCGCCAGCAGCTCTCAGACCACAGATACGCAGTATTTT
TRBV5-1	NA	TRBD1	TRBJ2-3	CASSQTGGADTQYF	TGCGCCAGCAGCCAAACAGGGGGTGCAGATACGCAGTATTTT
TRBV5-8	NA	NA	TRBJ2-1	CASSLGIGSYNEQFF	TGTGCCAGCAGCTTGGGTATAGGATCCTACAATGAGCAGTTCTTC
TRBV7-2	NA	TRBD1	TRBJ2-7	CASSLRDRPDYEQYF	TGTGCCAGCAGCTTAAGGGACAGGCCGGATTACGAGCAGTACTTC
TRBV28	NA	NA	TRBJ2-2	CASSAALNTGELFF	TGTGCCAGCAGTGCGGCTCTTAACACCGGGGAGCTGTTTTTT
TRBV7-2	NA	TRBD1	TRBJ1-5	CASTLGQGYQPQHF	TGTGCCAGCACCCTCGGACAGGGTTATCAGCCCCAGCATTTT
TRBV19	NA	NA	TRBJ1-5	CASSIDGGQPQHF	TGTGCCAGTAGTATCGACGGGGGTCAGCCCCAGCATTTT
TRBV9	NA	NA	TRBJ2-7	CASSVGPASYEQYF	TGTGCCAGCAGCGTAGGGCCAGCGAGCTACGAGCAGTACTTC
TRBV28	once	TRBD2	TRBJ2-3	CASSPGLAGPSTDTQYF	TGTGCCAGCAGCCCCGGACTAGCGGGGCCTAGCACAGATACGCAGTATTTT
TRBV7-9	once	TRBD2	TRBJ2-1	CASSIAGGYEQFF	TGTGCCAGCAGCATAGCGGGAGGTTATGAGCAGTTCTTC
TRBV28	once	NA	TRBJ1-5	CASRGQGIPNQPQHF	TGTGCCAGCAGGGGCCAGGGGATCCCCAATCAGCCCCAGCATTTT
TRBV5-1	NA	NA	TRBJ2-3	CASSSTADPWDTQYF	TGCGCCAGCAGCTCGACCGCCGACCCTTGGGATACGCAGTATTTT
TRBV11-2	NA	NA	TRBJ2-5	CASSLSTNQETQYF	TGTGCCAGCAGCTTATCGACTAACCAAGAGACCCAGTACTTC
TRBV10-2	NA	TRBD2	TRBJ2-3	CASSGASGSDTQYF	TGCGCCAGCAGTGGGGCTAGCGGCTCAGATACGCAGTATTTT
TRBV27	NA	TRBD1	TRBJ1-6	CASSSANRGGTLHF	TGTGCCAGCAGTTCCGCTAACAGGGGAGGAACCCTCCACTTT
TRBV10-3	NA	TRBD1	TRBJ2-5	CAISDGQAQETQYF	TGTGCCATCAGTGATGGACAGGCCCAAGAGACCCAGTACTTC
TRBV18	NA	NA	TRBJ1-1	CASSPGDGGMGTEAFF	TGTGCCAGCTCACCCGGTGATGGGGGGATGGGTACTGAAGCTTTCTTT
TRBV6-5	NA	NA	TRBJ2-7	CASRSRDGLDEQYF	TGTGCCAGCAGGAGCCGGGACGGCCTGGACGAGCAGTACTTC
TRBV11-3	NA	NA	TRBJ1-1	CASSLMGPSTEAFF	TGTGCCAGCAGCTTAATGGGCCCCTCCACTGAAGCTTTCTTT
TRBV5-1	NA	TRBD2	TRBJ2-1	CASSLEGLAVASYNEQFF	TGCGCCAGCAGCTTGGAAGGACTAGCGGTCGCCTCCTACAATGAGCAGTTCTTC
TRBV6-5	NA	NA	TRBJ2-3	CASGGGRNTQYF	TGTGCCAGCGGGGGAGGACGGAATACGCAGTATTTT
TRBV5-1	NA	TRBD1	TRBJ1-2	CASSPGQGVGYGYTF	TGCGCCAGCAGCCCGGGACAGGGAGTAGGCTATGGCTACACCTTC
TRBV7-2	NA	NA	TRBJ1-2	CASSATGSYGYTF	TGTGCCAGCAGCGCCACAGGGAGCTATGGCTACACCTTC
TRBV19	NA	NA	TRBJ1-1	CASSSQGRSGGTAAFF	TGTGCCAGTAGTTCCCAGGGAAGGAGTGGCGGGACGGCAGCTTTCTTT
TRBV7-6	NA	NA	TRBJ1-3	CASSEGIGNTIYF	TGTGCCAGCAGTGAAGGTATTGGAAACACCATATATTTT
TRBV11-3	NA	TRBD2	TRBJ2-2	CASSLNSGVTGELFF	TGTGCCAGCAGCTTAAATAGCGGGGTCACCGGGGAGCTGTTTTTT
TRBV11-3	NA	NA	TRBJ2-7	CASSGQWAYEQYF	TGTGCCAGCAGTGGTCAGTGGGCCTACGAGCAGTACTTC
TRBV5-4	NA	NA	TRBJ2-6	CASSKEGFSGANVLTF	TGTGCCAGCAGCAAGGAGGGGTTCTCTGGGGCCAACGTCCTGACTTTC
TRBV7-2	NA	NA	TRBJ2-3	CASSLRVQRSTDTQYF	TGTGCCAGCAGCTTAAGAGTACAGCGAAGCACAGATACGCAGTATTTT
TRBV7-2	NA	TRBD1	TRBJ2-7	CASSLRRDRGPYEQYF	TGTGCCAGCAGCTTAAGAAGGGACAGGGGGCCCTACGAGCAGTACTTC
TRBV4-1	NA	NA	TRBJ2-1	CASSQEITTPFNNEQFF	TGCGCCAGCAGCCAAGAAATAACCACACCATTCAACAATGAGCAGTTCTTC
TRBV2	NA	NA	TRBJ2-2	CASRSDTGELFF	TGTGCCAGTCGGAGCGACACCGGGGAGCTGTTTTTT
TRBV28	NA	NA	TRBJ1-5	CASSQRGQPQHF	TGTGCCAGCAGTCAGCGGGGACAGCCCCAGCATTTT
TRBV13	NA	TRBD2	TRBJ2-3	CASSLRSRRGAEDTQYF	TGTGCCAGCAGCTTACGATCCCGGCGGGGGGCGGAAGATACGCAGTATTTT
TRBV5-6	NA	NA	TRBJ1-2	CASSLWAGPRGYTF	TGTGCCAGCAGCTTGTGGGCAGGGCCTCGTGGCTACACCTTC
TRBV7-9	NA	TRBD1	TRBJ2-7	CASSLGQGFPYEQYF	TGTGCCAGCAGCTTAGGACAGGGGTTTCCCTACGAGCAGTACTTC